The subject of this entry is one T cell receptor beta chain. This sample is part of a study of blood T cell repertoires in COVID-19. As for the study in general: COVID-19 samples collected from the United States, Italy and Spain covered acute and convalescent phases. T cells, B-cell-depleted T cells, or PBMCs provided the cDNA or gDNA that served as material.

CDR3 length: 14 amino acids. Germline V gene sequence: CDR1 ENHRY, CDR2 SYGVKD. Trimming removed 6 bases from V and 5 bases from J; junction bases left unmatched: 7. In the study's own analysis: Nucleated cell number was recorded as an estimate derived from reference gene primer amplification. The protocol was immunoSEQ multiplex PCR, while the TCRdb copy is restricted to in-frame clones and leaves out a portion. The V and J calls and clone size come from that table; D and trimming were worked out from the DNA. The sample carries about 280,000 clones, roughly 85% recorded once. The V call is TRBV10-3, the J call TRBJ2-5; 9 nucleotides line up with TRBD1. The clonotype originates from a woman between 50 and 59 years old who had recovered from COVID-19. The sequenced sample was PBMCs or T cells enriched from blood (not recorded which). The CDR3, as DNA: TGTGCCATCAGAGACAGGGGGAATTTGGAGACCCAGTACTTC. Translating gives CAIRDRGNLETQYF.